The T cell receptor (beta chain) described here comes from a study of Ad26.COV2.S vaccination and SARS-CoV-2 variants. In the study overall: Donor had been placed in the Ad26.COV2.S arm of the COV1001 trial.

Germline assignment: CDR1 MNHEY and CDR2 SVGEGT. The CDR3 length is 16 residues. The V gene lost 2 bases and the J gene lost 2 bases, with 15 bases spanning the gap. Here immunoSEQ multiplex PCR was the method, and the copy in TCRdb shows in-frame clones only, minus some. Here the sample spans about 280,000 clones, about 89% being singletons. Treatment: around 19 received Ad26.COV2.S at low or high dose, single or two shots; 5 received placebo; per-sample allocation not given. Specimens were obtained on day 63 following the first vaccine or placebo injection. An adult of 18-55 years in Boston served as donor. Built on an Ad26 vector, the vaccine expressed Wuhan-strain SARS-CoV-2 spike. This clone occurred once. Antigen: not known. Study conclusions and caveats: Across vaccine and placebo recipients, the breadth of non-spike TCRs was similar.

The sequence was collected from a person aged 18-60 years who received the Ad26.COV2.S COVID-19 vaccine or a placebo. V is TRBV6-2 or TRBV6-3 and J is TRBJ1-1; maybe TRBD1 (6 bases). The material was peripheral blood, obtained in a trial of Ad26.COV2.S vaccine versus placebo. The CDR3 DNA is TGTGCCAGCAGTTACACACAGACAGGCGGAAACACTGAAGCTTTCTTT. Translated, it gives CASSYTQTGGNTEAFF.